This is a list of T cell receptor beta chains from one sample in a study of shared clonotypes between healthy human individuals. Measured with immunoSEQ multiplex PCR; TCRdb has only the in-frame clones, and not every one. The sample holds about 2.2 million clones, 93% seen once. The sequenced sample consisted of naive CD8+ T cells from PBMCs. The receptor source for this set is a young man in good health. Some clones in this sample may be carry-over from other donors' samples. Both conserved end residues are part of each CDR3.

V gene	CDR3 protein
TRBV7-2	CASSPGFYEQYF
TRBV5-6	CASSAAPGWGTDTQYF
TRBV9	CASSTRLAGGTDTQYF
TRBV19	CASSIAEQYSNQPQHF
TRBV27	CASSLSYWMNTEAFF
TRBV5-5	CASNFGLRNEKLFF
TRBV27	CASRIGTHTEAFF
TRBV7-8	CASSQQGQGSQPQHF
TRBV5-5	CASSFRTSGIDIQYF
TRBV5-1	CASSKTGVVTGENYYEQYF
TRBV27	CASSLSGGAGANVLTF
TRBV7-8	CASSLGIASTDTQYF
TRBV19	CASSPRTGPIAGGYTF
TRBV29-1	CSVEEGVGGVEAFF
TRBV19	CASTGKREGNQPQHF
TRBV9	CASGTRREGPNTGELFF
TRBV10-3	CAISEYRTSAYTNTGELFF
TRBV9	CASSGGQSFYGYTF
TRBV28	CASSSEGGPDTQYF
TRBV27	CASTDRDTEAFF
TRBV13	CASSFGTPDTQYF
TRBV28	CASSWKTTSGRAYEQYF
TRBV28	CASSLVYGYNEQFF
TRBV11-2	CASSTSPAGASYNEQFF
TRBV2	CASSAVPYEQYF
TRBV29-1	CSVLGLAGGGDTDTQYF
TRBV9	CASSGGAPQETQYF
TRBV7-2	CASSLAGTGPGLASIEQFF
TRBV27	CASSSGDRIYEQYF
TRBV11-2	CASSLGLGPSYNEQFF
TRBV10-3	CAISDLPQTGSNTGELFF
TRBV6-5	CASSYSGGRRFF
TRBV11-1	CASSSRTGADTEAFF
TRBV29-1	CSVVQGAAYEQYF
TRBV27	CASSLSTGGPGDTQYF
TRBV7-2	CASSPGTSAYTDTQYF
TRBV13	CASGISVTDTQYF
TRBV10-1	CATRDGAGDEQFF
TRBV4-1	CASSQGGGGGGLYEQYF
TRBV7-3	CASSRGPSTTYEQYF
TRBV27	CASSLLSPRGVEETQYF
TRBV9	CASSVASGYQETQYF
TRBV15	CATSRDPTSASTDTQYF
TRBV19	CASRDSYGYTF
TRBV7-2	CASSLRGGTSTYEQYF
TRBV5-4	CASSLRREVTDTQYF
TRBV5-4	CASLGGAGANVLTF
TRBV27	CASSYNPLYEQYF
TRBV6-1	CASRGSSTDTQYF
TRBV11-2	CASSLGDRGPGTEAFF
TRBV4-3	CASSPDGTTQFF
TRBV15	CATSKGPPAADEQYF
TRBV4-1	CASSQVGGTDTQYF
TRBV9	CASSPRTGWITEAFF
TRBV13	CASSSRGLHYEQYF